The clone carrying this T cell receptor beta chain was detected only once. Its antigen is undetermined. The source of the sample is a study of cytomegalovirus exposure and HLA in healthy donors. The CDR3 runs to 15 residues. Per the germline V gene, CDR1 is GTSNPN and CDR2 is SVGIG (reference sequence). V was clipped by 3 bases and J by 4 bases; unmatched bases: 5. Amplification used 60 Vbeta primers and 13 Jbeta primers. Profiling relied on immunoSEQ multiplex PCR, and the TCRdb table lists in-frame clones only, not all of them. This sample carries about 210,000 clones, about four fifths of them seen once, and the ten largest clones take 6%. Study-wide points: Immune exposure information comprised only CMV serostatus.

This chain uses TRBV30 with TRBJ2-2, with 10 bases fitting TRBD2. The sample comprised PBMCs. The origin of this receptor is a man aged 35 to 55 in good health and CMV-seropositive. For the CDR3, the DNA is TGTGCCTGGAGGGTAGCGGGAGGTGGCACCGGGGAGCTGTTTTTT. As protein: CAWRVAGGGTGELFF.